Presented here are 28 T cell receptor beta chains from one specimen sequenced in a study of T cell responses to AZD1222 COVID-19 vaccine. Sequenced by immunoSEQ multiplex PCR; TCRdb stores in-frame clones only, minus some. Found here are some 150,000 clones, 80% to 90% of them singletons; the top ten hold around 8.6%. Sequencing used peripheral blood, obtained on day 0 of AZD1222 vaccination. The origin of the receptors is an adult in good health.

The V and J genes are TRBV6-6 and TRBJ2-1, with 7 bases that match TRBD2. The CDR3 runs 17 residues. The trim removed 5 bases at V and 4 bases at J, leaving 14 bases unmatched. Germline CDR1 is MNHNY and CDR2 is SVGAGI (reference sequence). CDR3 sequence (DNA): TGTGCCAGCAGTCTTAAAGAGGCGGGAGTGGGTTACAATGAGCAGTTCTTC. Its protein is CASSLKEAGVGYNEQFF.

The rearrangement joins TRBV9 to TRBJ1-1; D not resolved. The V gene lost 3 bases and the J gene lost 0 bases, with 6 bases spanning the gap. Germline CDR1 is SGDLS and CDR2 is YYNGEE. This CDR3 has 13 amino acids. CDR3 DNA sequence: TGTGCCAGCAGCGCCTCGCTGAACACTGAAGCTTTCTTT. Encoded protein: CASSASLNTEAFF.

This chain joins TRBV18 and TRBJ1-5; D ambiguous. In germline, CDR1 is KGHSH, CDR2 LQKENI. Deletions cut 3 bases from V and 7 bases from J, with 7 bases between. This CDR3 has 12 residues. The CDR3 region is CASSPSHQPQHF. CDR3 coding DNA: TGTGCCAGCTCACCCTCACACCAGCCCCAGCATTTT.

This sequence joins TRBV7-6 and TRBJ2-2; 7 nucleotides match TRBD2. The CDR3 sequence is 20 residues long. V trimming: 2 bases; J trimming: 0 bases; junction bases outside the gene matches: 15. CDR1 is SGHVS and CDR2 is FNYEAQ in the germline V gene. The CDR3 nucleotides are TGTGCCAGCAGCTTAATTCTCGGGAGCGGGACCTCGACGAACACCGGGGAGCTGTTTTTT. This gives the protein CASSLILGSGTSTNTGELFF.

The J gene is TRBJ2-7, the V gene TRBV27, with TRBD2 matching over 13 bases. Germline CDR1 is MNHEY and CDR2 is SMNVEV (reference sequence). V was clipped by 2 bases and J by 5 bases; unmatched bases: 6. This CDR3 is built from 16 residues. The CDR3 reads CASSLMTSGRINEQYF. CDR3 in DNA: TGTGCCAGCAGTTTAATGACTAGCGGGAGGATAAACGAGCAGTACTTC.

This clone is a singleton in its sample. The J gene is TRBJ2-7, the V gene TRBV10-3, with TRBD2 matching 8 bases. The J segment lost 0 bases and the V segment lost 6 bases, leaving 7 bases of the junction unmatched. The CDR3 loop spans 15 amino acids. The germline V gene has CDR1 ENHRY and CDR2 SYGVKD. CDR3 bases: TGTGCCATCAGCCCGGGACTAGGGCGCTCCTACGAGCAGTACTTC. Protein product: CAISPGLGRSYEQYF.

The chain combines TRBV7-8 with TRBJ1-1; 7 bases map to TRBD1. V dropped 2 bases and J dropped 11; count of bases not matched to a gene: 14. CDR3 length equals 15 residues. The V gene's germline CDR1 is SGHVS and CDR2 FQNEAQ. The CDR3 reads CASSLFGQEGSGAFF. For the CDR3, the DNA is TGTGCCAGCAGCTTATTCGGACAGGAGGGCTCGGGGGCTTTCTTT.

The chain recombines TRBV7-9 with TRBJ1-1, with D maybe TRBD1 (6 bases). The V and J ends lost 5 bases and 0 bases respectively, with 19 bases between them. The germline V gene encodes CDR1 SEHNR and CDR2 FQNEAQ (reference sequence). CDR3 length: 17 residues. The CDR3 nucleotides are TGTGCCAGCAGCCGCACAGCAGGGGCCGCGTTGAACACTGAAGCTTTCTTT. Its protein product is CASSRTAGAALNTEAFF.

This rearrangement joins TRBV12-3 or TRBV12-4 to TRBJ2-1; no reliable D call. The V gene lost 1 base and the J gene lost 6 bases, with 4 bases spanning the gap. The CDR3 is made up of 12 amino acids. CDR3 residues: CASSLGGNEQFF. CDR3 nucleotides: TGTGCCAGCAGTTTAGGGGGCAATGAGCAGTTCTTC.

This clone was observed once. The genes are TRBV28 and TRBJ1-2, with D tentatively TRBD1 (5 bases). The V end was cut by 3 bases, the J end by 7 bases, with 15 bases between. The germline V gene has CDR1 MDHEN and CDR2 SYDVKM. CDR3 length: 14 residues. CDR3: CASSFQGFQVGYTF. CDR3 in DNA: TGTGCCAGCAGTTTTCAGGGTTTTCAGGTTGGCTACACCTTC.

This clone was detected only a few times. V usage is TRBV14 and J usage is TRBJ1-3; D is ambiguous. The CDR3 extends over 11 amino acids. The V end was cut by 4 bases, the J end by 6 bases, with 4 bases between. Germline assignment: CDR1 SGHDN and CDR2 FVKESK. The CDR3 spells CASSLANTIYF. The CDR3 DNA follows: TGTGCCAGCAGCCTCGCAAACACCATATATTTT.

This clone was detected only a few times. CDR3: CASSKGTMPGELFF. CDR3 nucleotide sequence: TGTGCCAGTAGTAAAGGGACCATGCCTGGGGAGCTGTTTTTT. The J gene is TRBJ2-2, the V gene TRBV19, with D perhaps being TRBD1 or TRBD2 (5 bases each). CDR3 length: 14 residues. V was cut by 4 bases and J by 8 bases, with 14 bases left in between. Germline V gene sequence: CDR1 LNHDA, CDR2 SQIVND (reference sequence).

This clone appeared a few times. The chain is built from TRBV3-1 (or the pseudogene TRBV3-2) and TRBJ1-6; no firm D call. The germline V gene encodes CDR1 LGHDT and CDR2 YNNKEL (reference sequence). The CDR3 spans 12 residues. V was clipped by 4 bases and J by 13 bases, with 11 bases between them. The CDR3 nucleotides read TGTGCCAGCAGCCCCCTTGGGAGGCCCCTCCACTTT. Protein: CASSPLGRPLHF.

V and J are TRBV19 and TRBJ2-6; D is undetermined. Germline values: CDR1 LNHDA, CDR2 SQIVND (reference sequence). The CDR3 runs to 13 residues. V was shortened by 0 bases and J by 12 bases, with 9 bases between the two germline ends. The CDR3 coding sequence is TGTGCCAGTAGTATAGAGGGCAGCCCCGTCCTGACTTTC. It encodes CASSIEGSPVLTF.

The chain joins TRBV12-3 or TRBV12-4 to TRBJ1-5, with D tentatively TRBD1 (5 bases). Trimming took 1 base from V and 4 from J, leaving 5 bases between them. The CDR3 is 13 residues long. The CDR3 DNA reads TGTGCCAGCAGTTTAGGGACAAATCAGCCCCAGCATTTT. The encoded protein is CASSLGTNQPQHF.

The gene calls are TRBV2 and TRBJ2-3; 10 nucleotides align to TRBD2. V shed 6 bases and J 2 bases; nucleotides not matched to a gene: 11. CDR1 and CDR2 from the germline V gene are SNHLY and FYNNEI. There are 17 residues in the CDR3. The CDR3 sequence is CASRGLRTSGTTDTQYF. The DNA for the CDR3 is TGTGCCAGCAGGGGACTTCGGACTAGCGGAACCACAGATACGCAGTATTTT.

The V gene is TRBV4-2, the J gene TRBJ2-2, with D tentatively TRBD1 (6 bases). There are 15 residues in the CDR3. Germline CDR1 is LGHNA and CDR2 is YNFKEQ. V lost 2 bases, J lost 6 bases, and 13 bases lay in between. This CDR3 is CASSQWGLAAGELFF. The DNA for the CDR3 is TGTGCCAGCAGCCAATGGGGGCTAGCAGCCGGGGAGCTGTTTTTT.

CDR3: CASSSTVVAEAFF. The CDR3 DNA follows: TGTGCCAGCAGCTCAACCGTAGTCGCTGAAGCTTTCTTT. This chain connects TRBV13 to TRBJ1-1; D unclear. V lost 4 bases to trimming and J lost 6 bases, with 12 bases between them. In germline, CDR1 is PRHDT, CDR2 FYEKMQ (reference sequence). This CDR3 has 13 residues.

A single count supports this clone. This rearrangement joins TRBV7-8 to TRBJ2-5, with 9 bases identical to TRBD2. Trimming removed 5 bases from V and 2 bases from J; junction bases left unmatched: 9. The CDR3 extends over 16 amino acids. Germline CDR1 reads SGHVS; CDR2 reads FQNEAQ. The CDR3 coding sequence is TGTGCCAGCAGCCGTACGCTAGCGGGGACGCAAGAGACCCAGTACTTC. Translation gives CASSRTLAGTQETQYF.

V gene TRBV5-1 combines with J gene TRBJ2-2; 12 bases map to TRBD2. Trimming cost V 3 bases and J 5 bases; bases outside gene matches: 5. CDR1 SGHRS and CDR2 YFSETQ come from the germline V gene. The CDR3 is 16 residues long. CDR3 nucleotides: TGCGCCAGCAGCTGGGGGACTAGCGGGTGGACCGGGGAGCTGTTTTTT. It is translated as CASSWGTSGWTGELFF. Full variable domain (remainder filled in from reference TRBV5-1 and TRBJ2-2): KAGVTQTPRYLIKTRGQQVTLSCSPISGHRSVSWYQQTPGQGLQFLFEYFSETQRNKGNFPGRFSGRQFSNSRSEMNVSTLELGDSALYLCASSWGTSGWTGELFFGEGSRLTVL.

This sequence joins TRBV10-3 and TRBJ1-2, with D uncertain. The CDR3 has 11 amino acids. The germline V gene encodes CDR1 ENHRY and CDR2 SYGVKD. The V end was cut by 4 bases, the J end by 4 bases, with 4 bases between. CDR3 in DNA: TGTGCCATCAGTGGTACCTATGGCTACACCTTC. Protein sequence: CAISGTYGYTF.

This clone was found once. CDR3 protein: CASSFADAGANVLTF. In DNA form, the CDR3 reads TGTGCCAGCAGTTTTGCGGATGCTGGGGCCAACGTCCTGACTTTC. V usage is TRBV27 and J usage is TRBJ2-6, with D unresolved. The CDR3 spans 15 residues. V was pared by 3 bases and J by 2 bases, with 8 bases between. The germline CDR1 and CDR2 sequences are MNHEY and SMNVEV (reference sequence). The complete variable domain, with remaining parts taken from reference TRBV27 and TRBJ2-6, reads EAQVTQNPRYLITVTGKKLTVTCSQNMNHEYMSWYRQDPGLGLRQIYYSMNVEVTDKGDVPEGYKVSRKEKRNFPLILESPSPNQTSLYFCASSFADAGANVLTFGAGSRLTVL.

The chain joins TRBV6-5 to TRBJ1-2, with 7 bases lining up with TRBD1. The V and J ends lost 5 bases and 8 bases, in that order; junction bases with no gene match: 5. CDR3 length equals 12 residues. The germline CDR1 and CDR2 sequences are MNHEY and SVGAGI. The DNA for the CDR3 is TGTGCCAGCAGTAGAACAGGGGAAGGCTACACCTTC. This encodes CASSRTGEGYTF.

The rearrangement joins TRBV18 to TRBJ2-3, with 12 bases matching TRBD2. CDR3 length equals 17 residues. V was clipped by 3 bases and J by 5 bases; unmatched bases: 9. Germline V gene lookup returns CDR1 KGHSH and CDR2 LQKENI. The CDR3, as DNA: TGTGCCAGCTCACCCCTCCGACTAGCGGGGGATGGAGATACGCAGTATTTT. As protein: CASSPLRLAGDGDTQYF.

CDR3 loop: CASHRGRFYGYTF. DNA for the CDR3: TGTGCCAGCCACAGGGGGCGCTTCTATGGCTACACCTTC. The rearrangement links TRBV2 to TRBJ1-2; 9 bases are shared with TRBD1. The CDR3 covers 13 residues. Germline-derived CDR1 and CDR2 are SNHLY and FYNNEI. V gave up 8 bases and J gave up 4 bases; unmatched junction bases: 5.

The chain couples TRBV19 to TRBJ2-1; the D is unclear. Trimming pared 2 bases from V and 5 bases from J, leaving 13 bases between. The V gene's germline CDR1 is LNHDA and CDR2 SQIVND (reference sequence). There are 15 residues in the CDR3. The CDR3 reads CASSITGGWDNEQFF. The CDR3 nucleotides are TGTGCCAGTAGTATAACCGGCGGTTGGGACAATGAGCAGTTCTTC.

The DNA for the CDR3 is TGTGCCAGCAGTTGGGACAGGGGCTACGAGCAGTACTTC. Translated, it gives CASSWDRGYEQYF. The chain couples TRBV6-6 to TRBJ2-7, with 10 bases fitting TRBD1. The CDR3 consists of 13 residues. After removal of 4 bases from V and 3 bases from J, the junction contained 0 bases not matched to a gene. In germline, CDR1 is MNHNY, CDR2 SVGAGI (reference sequence).

This rearrangement joins TRBV19 to TRBJ1-1; no clear D. Between the trimmed V and J ends, which lost 3 bases and 2 bases, there was a span of 10 bases. Germline CDR1 and CDR2: LNHDA and SQIVND (reference sequence). The CDR3 runs 14 residues. The CDR3 bases are TGTGCCAGTAGTATGTCGGGTGGCAACACTGAAGCTTTCTTT. Translated, it gives CASSMSGGNTEAFF.